Listed here are 6 T cell receptor beta chains from one sample, sequenced in a study of blood T cell repertoires in COVID-19. Profiled with immunoSEQ multiplex PCR; TCRdb holds only in-frame clones, not every one. This table holds approximately 350,000 clones, roughly 90% found once. The sequenced material came from peripheral blood. All receptors derive from a woman between 65 and 79 years old with COVID-19, enrolled during active disease.

V is TRBV19 and J is TRBJ2-4; tentatively, D is TRBD1 (5 bases). V was pared by 6 bases and J by 9 bases, with 15 bases between. Germline V gene lookup returns CDR1 LNHDA and CDR2 SQIVND (reference sequence). This CDR3 is built from 13 residues. The CDR3 loop is CASSIRDFSIQYF. CDR3 nucleotide sequence: TGTGCCAGTAGCATCAGGGATTTCAGCATTCAGTACTTC.

The chain employs TRBV10-3 and TRBJ2-7; tentative D call: TRBD2 (5 bases). The CDR3 covers 15 residues. CDR1 is ENHRY, CDR2 SYGVKD, per germline. V was clipped by 4 bases and J by 7 bases, with 20 bases between them. In DNA form, the CDR3 reads TGTGCCATCAGTGCAGAGCGGAGTTTGGTAATTGAGCAGTACTTC. It encodes CAISAERSLVIEQYF.

The chain is built from TRBV29-1 and TRBJ2-7; D unresolved. V lost 0 bases and J 4 bases, leaving 4 bases between the germline ends. Germline V CDR1 and CDR2: SQVTM, ANQGSEA. The CDR3 covers 11 residues. CDR3 in DNA: TGCAGCGTTGAAGATATGTACGAGCAGTACTTC. It encodes CSVEDMYEQYF.

The V and J genes are TRBV23-1 and TRBJ1-2; 7 bases match TRBD1. TRBV23-1 is an open reading frame whose function is uncertain. The length of the CDR3 is 16 residues. J gave up 1 base and V 0 bases, and 5 bases lay outside the gene matches. CDR3: CASSQSSGGDNYGYTF. CDR3 DNA: TGCGCCAGCAGTCAATCGTCAGGGGGTGATAACTATGGCTACACCTTC.

This clone showed up just once. The V and J genes are TRBV6-6 and TRBJ2-3; a weak D match, TRBD2 (6 bases). Trimming shortened V by 4 bases and J by 6 bases, and 11 bases separated the two germline ends. The CDR3 is made up of 13 amino acids. The germline CDR1 and CDR2 sequences are MNHNY and SVGAGI (reference sequence). CDR3 loop: CASSSAGQDTQYF. The CDR3 nucleotides are TGTGCCAGCAGTTCTGCGGGGCAGGATACGCAGTATTTT.

The rearrangement uses TRBV7-7 and TRBJ2-2, with D perhaps matching TRBD2 (5 bases). Germline V CDR1 and CDR2: SSHAT, FNYEAQ (reference sequence). CDR3 length equals 14 residues. Trimming took 5 bases from V and 4 from J, leaving 11 bases between them. CDR3 DNA sequence: TGTGCCAGCAGCCCTGGACTGCTCACCGGGGAGCTGTTTTTT. Translated: CASSPGLLTGELFF.